The entry below describes one T cell receptor (beta chain). The sample originates from a study of shared clonotypes between healthy human individuals. Method: immunoSEQ multiplex PCR; TCRdb's copy keeps in-frame clones and lacks some. The sample has under 650,000 clones, about 96% seen once; the top ten hold approximately 0.06%. This CDR3 spans 16 amino acids. The J segment lost 1 base and the V segment lost 0 bases, leaving 2 bases of the junction unmatched. The germline gives CDR1 KGHSH, CDR2 LQKENI. The rearrangement uses TRBV18 and TRBJ2-2; 7 nucleotides agree with TRBD2. Material: naive CD4+ T cells sorted from blood. The subset here: CD45RA+ positively selected. The sequence was collected from a woman aged 25 to 39 in good health. CDR3 coding DNA: TGTGCCAGCTCACCACCGACTAGCTTGAACACCGGGGAGCTGTTTTTT. Translating it yields CASSPPTSLNTGELFF.